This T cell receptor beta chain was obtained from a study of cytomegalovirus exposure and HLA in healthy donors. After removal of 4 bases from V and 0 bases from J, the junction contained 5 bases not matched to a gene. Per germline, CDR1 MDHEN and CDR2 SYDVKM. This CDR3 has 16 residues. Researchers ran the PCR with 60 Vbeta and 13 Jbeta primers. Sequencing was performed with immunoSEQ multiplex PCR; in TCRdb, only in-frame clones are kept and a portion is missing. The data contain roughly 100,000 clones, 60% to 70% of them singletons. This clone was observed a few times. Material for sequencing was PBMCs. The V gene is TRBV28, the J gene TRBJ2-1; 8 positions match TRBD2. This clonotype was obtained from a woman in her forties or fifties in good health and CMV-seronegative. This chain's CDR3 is CASSSYSGNSYNEQFF. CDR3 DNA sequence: TGTGCCAGCAGTTCATATAGCGGGAACTCCTACAATGAGCAGTTCTTC.